Presented here are 13 T cell receptor beta chains from one specimen sequenced in a study of blood T cell repertoires in COVID-19. Sequencing was performed with immunoSEQ multiplex PCR; in TCRdb, only in-frame clones are kept and a portion is missing. The repertoire holds 130,000 to 150,000 clones, with 84% as singletons. The specimen was peripheral blood. The receptors derive from a human donor in a cohort sampled during active COVID-19.

Only one count was recorded for this clone. This chain connects TRBV19 to TRBJ2-2; D is unclear. Germline values: CDR1 LNHDA, CDR2 SQIVND (reference sequence). Trimming left V 7 bases short and J 0 bases short, with 15 bases between. This CDR3 region has 16 residues. The CDR3: CASTSNFASNTGELFF. The CDR3 coding sequence is TGTGCCAGTACCTCGAACTTCGCTTCGAACACCGGGGAGCTGTTTTTT.

V and J are TRBV12-3 or TRBV12-4 and TRBJ1-1; D is unresolved. The CDR3 length is 13 residues. The ends were cut back, 6 bases at V and 1 base at J, with 9 bases in the middle. The CDR3 nucleotides read TGTGCCAGCAGCGGAGAAAGGAACACTGAAGCTTTCTTT. Encoded protein: CASSGERNTEAFF.

This clone was observed a handful of times. The rearrangement joins TRBV30 to TRBJ2-1; 9 positions agree with TRBD1. The CDR3 totals 13 residues. After removal of 1 base from V and 10 bases from J, the junction contained 5 bases not matched to a gene. Germline values: CDR1 GTSNPN, CDR2 SVGIG (reference sequence). CDR3 sequence reads: CAWSGGTGYEQFF. The CDR3 bases are TGTGCCTGGAGTGGAGGGACAGGGTACGAGCAGTTCTTC.

The V call is TRBV5-1, the J call TRBJ2-7, with 8 positions matching TRBD1. The CDR3 covers 15 residues. Germline CDR1 and CDR2: SGHRS and YFSETQ. The junction had 10 bases not matched to a gene; V was cut back by 4 bases and J by 4 bases. The CDR3 nucleotides are TGCGCCAGCAGCAGGGGGACAGGATACACTTACGAGCAGTACTTC. Protein: CASSRGTGYTYEQYF.

Of note for this clone: The same CDR3 is also encoded by other DNA sequences in this sample. The genes are TRBV2 and TRBJ2-3; TRBD1 might be the D (6 bases). The CDR3 sequence is 15 residues long. Trimming stripped 4 bases from V and 1 base from J, with 12 bases between. Germline lookup yields CDR1 SNHLY and CDR2 FYNNEI. CDR3 coding DNA: TGTGCCAGCAGTGGGGGGCGCGGAGGCACAGATACGCAGTATTTT. It encodes CASSGGRGGTDTQYF.

This clone is medium-sized in the sample. V is TRBV4-3 and J is TRBJ1-2; possibly TRBD1 for D (6 bases). The CDR3 spans 17 residues. Looked up from germline, CDR1 is LGHNA and CDR2 is YSLEER. V was shortened by 2 bases and J by 4 bases, with 20 bases between the two germline ends. The CDR3 nucleotides are TGCGCCAGCAGCCAAAGCCTGTCGGGGGGCACGAGCTATGGCTACACCTTC. Its protein is CASSQSLSGGTSYGYTF.

This rearrangement joins TRBV19 to TRBJ2-5, with D unclear. Germline CDR1 LNHDA, CDR2 SQIVND (reference sequence). The CDR3 length is 11 residues. V lost 8 bases and J lost 0, with 4 bases in between. The CDR3 nucleotides are TGTGCCAGTCTTAACCAAGAGACCCAGTACTTC. It encodes CASLNQETQYF.

The chain uses TRBV5-6 and TRBJ1-6; TRBD1 aligns across 8 bases. Trimming cost V 3 bases and J 7 bases; bases outside gene matches: 9. The CDR3 loop spans 16 amino acids. Germline lookup yields CDR1 SGHDT and CDR2 YYEEEE. The CDR3 loop reads CASSWRQGPKNSPLHF. The CDR3 DNA follows: TGTGCCAGCAGCTGGAGACAGGGGCCAAAAAATTCACCCCTCCACTTT.

The V and J genes are TRBV5-1 and TRBJ2-3, with TRBD1 matching 11 bases. The CDR3 is 13 amino acids. The junction had 5 bases not matched to a gene; V was cut back by 4 bases and J by 10 bases. Germline CDR1 is SGHRS and CDR2 is YFSETQ. The CDR3: CASSIGTGGAQYF. The CDR3 DNA is TGCGCCAGCAGCATCGGGACAGGGGGTGCGCAGTATTTT.

The gene calls are TRBV18 and TRBJ1-2; D perhaps matches TRBD1 (6 bases). Germline loops: CDR1 KGHSH, CDR2 LQKENI. V gave up 6 bases and J gave up 4 bases, with 15 bases separating them. The CDR3 runs 14 residues. In DNA form, the CDR3 reads TGTGCCAGCTCGCCCACCGGGACACCCTATGGCTACACCTTC. The encoded protein is CASSPTGTPYGYTF.

The chain carries TRBV5-1 and TRBJ1-1; D is possibly TRBD1 (5 bases). This CDR3 comprises 13 residues. The V end was cut by 6 bases, the J end by 2 bases, with 11 bases between. CDR1 and CDR2 from the germline V gene are SGHRS and YFSETQ. DNA of the CDR3: TGCGCCAGCACCATCGACAGCAACACTGAAGCTTTCTTT. It specifies CASTIDSNTEAFF.

In its sample, this clone was seen once. V usage is TRBV7-3 and J usage is TRBJ1-1; the match to TRBD1 covers 9 bases. After removal of 5 bases from V and 4 bases from J, the junction contained 5 bases not matched to a gene. Germline assignment: CDR1 SGHTA and CDR2 FQGTGA. CDR3 length: 14 amino acids. The CDR3: CASSQQGAGTEAFF. The CDR3 coding sequence is TGTGCCAGCAGCCAACAGGGGGCAGGCACTGAAGCTTTCTTT.

The CDR3 protein is CASSLPTSGEQETQYF. CDR3 nucleotide sequence: TGTGCCAGCAGCTTGCCGACTAGCGGTGAACAAGAGACCCAGTACTTC. The chain has TRBV5-4 and TRBJ2-5, with 9 bases lining up with TRBD2. Per germline, CDR1 SGHNT and CDR2 YYREEE (reference sequence). Trimming cost V 1 base and J 2 bases; bases outside gene matches: 6. The CDR3 covers 16 residues.